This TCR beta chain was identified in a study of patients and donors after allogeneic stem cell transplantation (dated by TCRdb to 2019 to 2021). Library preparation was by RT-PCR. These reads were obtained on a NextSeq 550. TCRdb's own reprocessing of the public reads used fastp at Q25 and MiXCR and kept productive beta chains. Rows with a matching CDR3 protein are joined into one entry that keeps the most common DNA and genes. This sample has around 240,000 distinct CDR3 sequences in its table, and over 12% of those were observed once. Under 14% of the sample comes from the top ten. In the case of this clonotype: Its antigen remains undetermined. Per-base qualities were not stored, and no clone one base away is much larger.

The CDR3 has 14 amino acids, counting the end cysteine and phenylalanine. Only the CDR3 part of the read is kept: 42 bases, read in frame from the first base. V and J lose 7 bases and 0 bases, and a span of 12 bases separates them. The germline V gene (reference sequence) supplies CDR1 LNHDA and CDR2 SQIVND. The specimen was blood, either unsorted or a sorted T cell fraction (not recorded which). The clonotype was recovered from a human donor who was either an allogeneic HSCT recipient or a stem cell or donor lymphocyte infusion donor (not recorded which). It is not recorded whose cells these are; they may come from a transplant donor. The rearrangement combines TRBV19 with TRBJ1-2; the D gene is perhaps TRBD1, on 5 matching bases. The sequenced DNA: TGTGCCAGTAATCAGGGAGCAGCTAACTATGGCTACACCTTC. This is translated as CASNQGAANYGYTF.